This is a list of T cell receptor beta chains from one sample in a study of response to subunit inactivated influenza vaccine. TCRdb processed the RT-PCR reads anew with MiXCR; each CDR3 protein has one entry. The repertoire holds about 480,000 distinct CDR3 sequences, with 25% as singletons. This sample comprised CD4+ T cells sorted from PBMCs, obtained 5 to 6 days after vaccination. The receptor source for this set is a man aged 50 to 60 who received an inactivated influenza vaccine. The CDR3 runs from the conserved cysteine through the conserved F or W. D genes are given only for firm matches. Expanded clones get a size class; other rows say once, few or many, or leave the size out.

v_call	clone_size	j_call	d_call	cdr3_nt	cdr3_aa
TRBV6-1	few	TRBJ2-7	NA	TGTGCCAGCAGTCGCCGGGACTTGGTCACCGAGCAGTACTTC	CASSRRDLVTEQYF
TRBV9	few	TRBJ2-7	TRBD2	TGTGCCAGCAGCCCCTTGACTAGCGGGAGCTCCGAGCAGTACTTC	CASSPLTSGSSEQYF
TRBV30	NA	TRBJ1-5	NA	TGTGCCTGGAGTGCTCGCTACAATCAGCCCCAGCATTTT	CAWSARYNQPQHF
TRBV20-1	NA	TRBJ2-5	NA	TGCAGTGCCTTCTCGACAGCGCTCCACCAACAGACCCAGTACTTC	CSAFSTALHQQTQYF
TRBV11-2	NA	TRBJ2-1	TRBD1	TGTGCCAGCAGCTCCAGATACCGGGACAGGGGTTCTTACAATGAGCAGTTCTTC	CASSSRYRDRGSYNEQFF
TRBV28	NA	TRBJ2-5	NA	TGTGCCAGCAGCATAGCCGTCAAAAGATTAGATGGTGAGACCCAGTACTTC	CASSIAVKRLDGETQYF
TRBV20-1	NA	TRBJ2-7	TRBD2	TGCAGTGCTATAACGGGACTAGCGTTCTCCTACGAGCAGTACTTC	CSAITGLAFSYEQYF
TRBV6-1	few	TRBJ2-1	NA	TGTGCCAGCAGTATCAACCTTAGGAGTGGGACCTACAATGAGCAGTTCTTC	CASSINLRSGTYNEQFF
TRBV12-3/TRBV12-4	once	TRBJ2-5	NA	TGTGCCAGCAGTTCGGGCCCCTGGGGAGAGACCCAGTACTTC	CASSSGPWGETQYF
TRBV21-1	few	TRBJ1-5	NA	TGTGCCCGTTGGGGGCGGGACAGATATAGCAATCAGCCCCAGCATTTT	CARWGRDRYSNQPQHF
TRBV10-3	few	TRBJ2-2	TRBD2	TGTGCCATCAGACCCCAGGCTAGCGGGCCGAACACCGGGGAGCTGTTTTTT	CAIRPQASGPNTGELFF
TRBV5-1	NA	TRBJ2-1	NA	TGCGCCAGCAGCCAGCTCCTCAAGACAGGCCCCCGCAATAATGAGCAGTTCTTC	CASSQLLKTGPRNNEQFF
TRBV4-3	NA	TRBJ2-7	TRBD2	TGCGCCAGCAGCCAAGGAGGGGCGGGGGGCTCCTACGAGCAGTACTTC	CASSQGGAGGSYEQYF
TRBV12-5	NA	TRBJ2-3	TRBD2	TGTGCTAGTGGGACCAGCGGGACTAGCACAGATACGCAGTATTTT	CASGTSGTSTDTQYF
TRBV20-1	many	TRBJ2-2	NA	TGCAGTGCTAGACCTCGTTTTAGGAAATCGAACACCGGGGAGCTGTTTTTT	CSARPRFRKSNTGELFF
TRBV7-2	few	TRBJ2-7	NA	TGTGCCAGCAGCTCGAGTCACTACGAGCAGTACTTC	CASSSSHYEQYF
TRBV5-1	NA	TRBJ2-2	TRBD2	TGCGCCAGCAGCTCGGCCCTAGCGGCAACCGTGAGGGGGGAGCTGTTTTTT	CASSSALAATVRGELFF
TRBV20-1	few	TRBJ2-1	TRBD2	TGCAGTGCTAGAGATCCAGCGGGGGCCCGCGGCAATGAGCAGTTCTTC	CSARDPAGARGNEQFF
TRBV6-1	NA	TRBJ1-3	NA	TGTGCCAGCAACGAACCAGGGTCCCCTGGAAACACCATATATTTT	CASNEPGSPGNTIYF
TRBV6-2/TRBV6-3	NA	TRBJ2-2	TRBD1	TGTGCCAGCAGGCGTCAGGGGGTGCTTACCGGGGAGCTGTTTTTT	CASRRQGVLTGELFF
TRBV7-9	NA	TRBJ2-3	NA	TGTGCCAGCAGCTTACGGGCTATAGATACGCAGTATTTT	CASSLRAIDTQYF
TRBV12-3/TRBV12-4	NA	TRBJ2-5	TRBD1	TGTGCCAGCAGTCCAGGGGGCGAAGAGACCCAGTACTTC	CASSPGGEETQYF
TRBV3-1	few	TRBJ1-2	NA	TGTGCCAGCAGCCAAGGCATCGCAGCTAGCTACACCTTC	CASSQGIAASYTF
TRBV20-1	NA	TRBJ2-7	TRBD2	TGCAGTGCTCCCCTCGCGGGAGGAACCTACGAGCAGTACTTC	CSAPLAGGTYEQYF
TRBV5-1	few	TRBJ1-6	NA	TGCGCCAGCAGCTTGGGTTGGGGTAGAAGTTCACCCCTCCACTTT	CASSLGWGRSSPLHF
TRBV5-1	few	TRBJ2-1	TRBD1	TGCGCCAGCAGCTTCTCCGGGACAGGCTCCTACAATGAGCAGTTCTTC	CASSFSGTGSYNEQFF
TRBV2	NA	TRBJ1-5	NA	TGTGCCAGCAGTGCCGAGGGGGGCGGGCAGCCCCAGCATTTT	CASSAEGGGQPQHF
TRBV20-1	NA	TRBJ2-5	NA	TGCAGTGCTAGTACGTCGGACATAGAGACCCAGTACTTC	CSASTSDIETQYF
TRBV29-1	NA	TRBJ2-2	NA	TGCAGCGTTGAAGGGGCCCGACCGAACACCGGGGAGCTGTTTTTT	CSVEGARPNTGELFF
TRBV28	many	TRBJ2-1	NA	TGTGCCAGCAGTTCGTACTGGGAAAGCTCCTACAATGAGCAGTTCTTC	CASSSYWESSYNEQFF
TRBV12-3/TRBV12-4	many	TRBJ2-2	TRBD2	TGTGCCAGCAGTTTGGGGGGGTCCGGGGAGCTGTTTTTT	CASSLGGSGELFF
TRBV15	few	TRBJ2-5	NA	TGTGCCACCAGCAGAGCCGGGACACCCATCGGGACCCAGTACTTC	CATSRAGTPIGTQYF
TRBV7-6	NA	TRBJ2-5	NA	TGTGCCAGCAGCACCAGGACTGGTCTAGAGACCCAGTACTTC	CASSTRTGLETQYF
TRBV4-2	NA	TRBJ1-5	NA	TGTGCCAGCAGCCAAGATCGGGGGTACAATCAGCCCCAGCATTTT	CASSQDRGYNQPQHF
TRBV30	NA	TRBJ2-7	TRBD1	TGTGCCTGGACCCGGGACAGCTACGAGCAGTACTTC	CAWTRDSYEQYF
TRBV6-2/TRBV6-3	few	TRBJ2-2	NA	TGTGCCAGCAGTACCGTGGCCGGGGAGCTGTTTTTT	CASSTVAGELFF
TRBV5-1	NA	TRBJ1-2	TRBD1	TGCGCCAGCAGCCAAGACAGGGCTAGTGGCTACACCTTC	CASSQDRASGYTF
TRBV4-2	few	TRBJ1-3	NA	TGTGCCAGCAGCCAAAGGTCAGGCACCATATATTTT	CASSQRSGTIYF
TRBV29-1	few	TRBJ2-5	NA	TGCAGCGTTGAAGAAAGGGGCTACGAGACCCAGTACTTC	CSVEERGYETQYF
TRBV6-2/TRBV6-3	NA	TRBJ1-5	TRBD1	TGTGCCAGCAGTGGGACAGGGGGCTTTCAGCCCCAGCATTTT	CASSGTGGFQPQHF
TRBV20-1	NA	TRBJ1-5	NA	TGCAGTGCTCAGGGATTCAGCAATCAGCCCCAGCATTTT	CSAQGFSNQPQHF
TRBV10-2	NA	TRBJ1-3	TRBD1	TGCGCCAGCAGCGGACAGGAACCTGGAAACACCATATATTTT	CASSGQEPGNTIYF
TRBV3-1	few	TRBJ1-1	NA	TGTGCCAGCAGCCACGGGCTGGGCACTGAAGCTTTCTTT	CASSHGLGTEAFF
TRBV4-2	few	TRBJ2-1	TRBD1	TGTGCCAGCAGCCAAAACAGGGGTTCCTACAATGAGCAGTTCTTC	CASSQNRGSYNEQFF
TRBV3-1	NA	TRBJ2-6	NA	TGTGGTGCGAGCTCTGGGGCCAACGTCCTGACTTTC	CGASSGANVLTF
TRBV10-3	NA	TRBJ1-1	NA	TGTGCCATCAGTGAAGTTGATACTGAAGCTTTCTTT	CAISEVDTEAFF
TRBV7-9	few	TRBJ2-1	TRBD2	TGTGCCAGCAGCTTCCCGGGACTAGCGGTGTTGAATGAGCAGTTCTTC	CASSFPGLAVLNEQFF